The source of this TCR beta chain is a study of blood T cell repertoires in COVID-19. Study-level background: Researchers got acute and convalescent COVID-19 samples from the United States, Italy and Spain. T cells, B-cell-depleted T cells, or PBMCs supplied cDNA or gDNA.

As originally analysed: Amplification with reference gene primers provided the estimates of nucleated cell counts. Sequenced by immunoSEQ multiplex PCR; TCRdb stores in-frame clones only, minus some. That table gives V, J and clone size, and the DNA gave D and trimming. The table has approximately 82,000 clones, around four fifths seen once. The V gene's germline CDR1 is SGHDT and CDR2 YYEEEE. Trimming left V 0 bases short and J 0 bases short, with 7 bases between. The CDR3 runs to 15 residues. This clone was seen only once. This TCR came from a woman in her 70s with active or convalescent COVID-19. The sequenced sample was peripheral blood. The chain employs TRBV5-6 and TRBJ1-3, with D possibly matching TRBD1 (6 bases). The CDR3 DNA follows: TGTGCCAGCAGCTTGGGAGGGGGCTCTGGAAACACCATATATTTT. Amino acids: CASSLGGGSGNTIYF.